Listed below are T cell receptor beta chains from one sample, sequenced in a study of chemoradiotherapy in HPV16-positive cancers. Libraries were prepared by immunoSEQ multiplex PCR; TCRdb keeps only in-frame clonotypes and omits some of them. The profile covers roughly 1,500 clones, with about three quarters appearing a single time and about 9.4% taken by the ten largest. The input for sequencing was tumor tissue, taken from a patient who underwent chemoradiotherapy. The receptors were sampled from a human donor with HPV-associated anogenital cancer. Each CDR3 is given with its conserved first and last residue. D genes are given only for firm matches. Size is stated for part of the rows, as once, few or many counts, or as a class when the clone is expanded.

abundance,d_gene,j_gene,v_gene,CDR3aa,CDR3nt
few,TRBD1,TRBJ1-5,TRBV7-9,CASSLTGDNQPQHF,TGTGCCAGCAGCCTGACAGGGGACAATCAGCCCCAGCATTTT
.,.,TRBJ2-5,TRBV7-9,CASSLAGSGGETQYF,TGTGCCAGCAGCTTAGCCGGTTCCGGCGGGGAGACCCAGTACTTC
.,TRBD2,TRBJ2-7,TRBV27,CASSITSGGTYEQYF,TGTGCCAGCAGCATAACTAGCGGGGGAACCTACGAGCAGTACTTC
few,.,TRBJ2-2,TRBV2,CASSSYPGELFF,TGTGCCAGCAGTTCGTATCCCGGGGAGCTGTTTTTT
once,.,TRBJ1-2,TRBV27,CATSLGVGYGYTF,TGTGCCACCTCCCTGGGAGTGGGCTATGGCTACACCTTC
.,.,TRBJ2-7,TRBV2,CASTTALSYEQYF,TGTGCCAGCACGACAGCTCTCTCCTACGAGCAGTACTTC
.,TRBD1,TRBJ2-7,TRBV6-5,CASSHLPGQGAYEQYF,TGTGCCAGCAGTCACTTACCGGGACAGGGTGCCTACGAGCAGTACTTC
once,.,TRBJ1-6,TRBV2,CASSLQGIGANSPLHF,TGTGCCAGCAGTTTGCAGGGTATAGGGGCCAATTCACCCCTCCACTTT
.,TRBD1,TRBJ2-7,TRBV29-1,CSVEAGGGEQYF,TGCAGCGTTGAGGCAGGGGGCGGGGAGCAGTACTTC
.,.,TRBJ2-2,TRBV14,CASSQDGGNTGELFF,TGTGCCAGCAGCCAAGATGGGGGTAACACCGGGGAGCTGTTTTTT
.,.,TRBJ1-3,TRBV7-2,CASSLDPGLGNTIYF,TGTGCCAGCAGCTTAGATCCAGGGTTGGGAAACACCATATATTTT
.,.,TRBJ2-3,TRBV9,CASSASGFTDTQYF,TGTGCCAGCAGCGCCTCAGGCTTCACAGATACGCAGTATTTT
.,TRBD2,TRBJ2-5,TRBV27,CASRKTSGMVETQYF,TGTGCCAGCAGGAAGACTAGCGGGATGGTTGAGACCCAGTACTTC
.,TRBD2,TRBJ2-5,TRBV5-5,CASSLGLAVLPETQYF,TGTGCCAGCAGCTTGGGGCTAGCGGTCCTCCCGGAGACCCAGTACTTC
few,TRBD2,TRBJ2-5,TRBV5-1,CASSLAGGEETQYF,TGCGCCAGCAGCTTGGCCGGGGGGGAAGAGACCCAGTACTTC
few,.,TRBJ2-7,TRBV5-1,CASSPGRPDEQYF,TGCGCCAGCAGCCCGGGACGCCCCGACGAGCAGTACTTC
.,TRBD2,TRBJ2-7,TRBV28,CASRGGAEQYF,TGTGCCAGCAGGGGAGGGGCCGAGCAGTACTTC
once,TRBD2,TRBJ2-1,TRBV10-3,CAISESSGTNEQFF,TGTGCCATCAGTGAGTCTAGCGGGACGAATGAGCAGTTCTTC
.,TRBD1,TRBJ2-3,TRBV6-6,CASSSGTVTDTQYF,TGTGCCAGCAGTTCAGGGACAGTAACAGATACGCAGTATTTT
.,TRBD1,TRBJ1-5,TRBV5-4,CASSTQGDHQPQHF,TGTGCCAGCAGCACACAGGGGGACCATCAGCCCCAGCATTTT
.,.,TRBJ1-5,TRBV19,CASSIRSGSNQPQHF,TGTGCCAGTAGTATACGGTCAGGTTCCAATCAGCCCCAGCATTTT
.,TRBD1,TRBJ2-1,TRBV9,CASSPDRGSNEQFF,TGTGCCAGCAGCCCCGACAGGGGTAGTAATGAGCAGTTCTTC
.,TRBD1,TRBJ1-1,TRBV10-3,CAIRSGTGVRTEAFF,TGTGCCATCCGTAGTGGGACAGGGGTAAGAACTGAAGCTTTCTTT
.,.,TRBJ2-2,TRBV5-4,CASSLGYANTGELFF,TGTGCCAGCAGCTTAGGCTACGCCAACACCGGGGAGCTGTTTTTT
.,.,TRBJ2-1,TRBV7-2,CASSGFGIDNEQFF,TGTGCCAGCAGCGGCTTTGGGATCGACAATGAGCAGTTCTTC
.,.,TRBJ1-2,TRBV27,CASSPQGYGYTF,TGTGCCAGCAGTCCGCAGGGGTATGGCTACACCTTC
.,.,TRBJ1-2,TRBV7-8,CASSLRTGTRGNYGYTF,TGTGCCAGCAGCCTGAGGACCGGAACCAGGGGCAACTATGGCTACACCTTC
.,.,TRBJ1-2,TRBV7-6,CASSLVTGHGYTF,TGTGCCAGCAGCTTAGTTACAGGGCACGGCTACACCTTC
.,.,TRBJ2-1,TRBV5-8,CASSFYEQFF,TGTGCCAGCAGCTTTTATGAGCAGTTCTTC
.,.,TRBJ1-3,TRBV21-1,CASSESVQHARNTIYF,TGTGCCAGCAGTGAGAGCGTACAACACGCACGAAACACCATATATTTT
.,.,TRBJ2-7,TRBV28,CASSFAGNYEQYF,TGTGCCAGCAGTTTCGCAGGGAACTACGAGCAGTACTTC
.,.,TRBJ1-1,TRBV7-9,CASSLVWNTEAFF,TGTGCCAGCAGCTTAGTGTGGAACACTGAAGCTTTCTTT
.,.,TRBJ1-3,TRBV30,CAWSVSNGNTIYF,TGTGCCTGGAGTGTATCCAATGGAAACACCATATATTTT
.,TRBD1,TRBJ1-2,TRBV5-1,CASSLDVGGTNYGYTF,TGCGCCAGCAGCTTGGATGTAGGGGGCACTAACTATGGCTACACCTTC
.,TRBD2,TRBJ2-5,TRBV7-2,CASSPDPPAGVETQYF,TGTGCCAGCAGCCCAGACCCCCCCGCGGGAGTGGAGACCCAGTACTTC
.,TRBD1,TRBJ2-7,TRBV6-5,CASSQGQGRGEQYF,TGTGCCAGCAGTCAAGGACAGGGAAGAGGCGAGCAGTACTTC
.,TRBD1,TRBJ2-7,TRBV11-2,CASSKGQLLEQYF,TGTGCCAGCAGCAAGGGACAGCTGTTGGAGCAGTACTTC
few,TRBD2,TRBJ2-1,TRBV6-1,CASSEGLAGGYNEQFF,TGTGCCAGCAGTGAAGGACTAGCGGGGGGTTACAATGAGCAGTTCTTC
.,.,TRBJ1-4,TRBV7-9,CASSPNRLEKLFF,TGTGCCAGCAGCCCAAACCGTTTGGAAAAACTGTTTTTT
.,TRBD2,TRBJ2-5,TRBV10-1,CASSELAGGQETQYF,TGCGCCAGCAGTGAGTTAGCGGGGGGTCAAGAGACCCAGTACTTC
.,.,TRBJ1-2,TRBV6-1,CAYENSYRYTF,TGTGCCTATGAGAACAGCTATCGCTACACCTTC